What follows are 25 T cell receptor beta chains derived from one specimen sequenced in a study of cytomegalovirus exposure and HLA in healthy donors. With 60 Vbeta and 13 Jbeta primers, the PCR was carried out. The table came from immunoSEQ multiplex PCR; TCRdb's copy has only in-frame clones and leaves some out. This sample lists 150,000 to 200,000 clones; its ten largest clones have about 0.79%. Sequencing used PBMCs. The receptors here all came from a young woman in good health and CMV-seropositive.

CDR3 residues: CASSIELGTRNQPQHF. In DNA form, the CDR3 reads TGTGCCAGTAGTATAGAGTTAGGGACAAGAAATCAGCCCCAGCATTTT. The chain uses TRBV19 and TRBJ1-5, with D maybe TRBD1 (6 bases). The ends were cut back, 0 bases at V and 4 bases at J, with 13 bases in the middle. CDR3 length: 16 residues. The germline gives CDR1 LNHDA, CDR2 SQIVND (reference sequence).

V is TRBV4-1 and J is TRBJ1-1; TRBD1 matches 7 bases. This CDR3 has 13 amino acids. J lost 9 bases, V lost 2 bases, and 6 bases had no gene match. CDR1 and CDR2 (germline): MGHRA, YSYEKL. The CDR3 DNA is TGCGCCAGCAGCCAATTCGAGGGACAGAAAGCTTTCTTT. It specifies CASSQFEGQKAFF.

J is TRBJ1-3 and V is TRBV7-9; no reliable D call. The CDR3 has 14 amino acids. In germline, CDR1 is SEHNR, CDR2 FQNEAQ (reference sequence). V was clipped by 2 bases and J by 1 base, with 6 bases between them. The CDR3 region has the DNA TGTGCCAGCAGCTTAAGCACGTCTGGAAACACCATATATTTT. This encodes CASSLSTSGNTIYF.

This chain links TRBV6-1 with TRBJ1-5; TRBD1 might be the D (6 bases). Trimming cost V 5 bases and J 6 bases, with 14 bases left between them. Germline V gives CDR1 MNHNS, CDR2 SASEGT. The CDR3 is 14 residues long. The CDR3 DNA follows: TGTGCCAGCAGTCCGGGGGGCGGAGCTCAGCCCCAGCATTTT. Translating gives CASSPGGGAQPQHF.

This chain joins TRBV15 and TRBJ1-1; no reliable D call. The V end lost 1 base, the J end lost 3 bases, and 9 bases lay between the germline ends. The CDR3 contains 14 residues. Germline assignment: CDR1 LNHNV and CDR2 YYDKDF (reference sequence). The CDR3 region is CATSRVGEDTEAFF. CDR3 coding DNA: TGTGCCACCAGCAGAGTTGGGGAGGACACTGAAGCTTTCTTT.

The chain carries TRBV7-2 and TRBJ2-5; perhaps TRBD2 as D (6 bases). CDR1 is SGHTA, CDR2 FQGNSA, per germline. This CDR3 has 14 amino acids. V was pared by 1 base and J by 4 bases, with 10 bases between. The chain's CDR3 is CASSLVGLLETQYF. The CDR3 region has the DNA TGTGCCAGCAGCTTAGTTGGACTACTAGAGACCCAGTACTTC.

This chain uses TRBV2 with TRBJ2-1, with TRBD2 matching over 8 bases. Per the germline V gene, CDR1 is SNHLY and CDR2 is FYNNEI. Trimming at V came to 2 bases and at J to 7 bases, leaving 13 bases not matched to a gene. This CDR3 is built from 17 residues. The CDR3 here is CASSEWAAGAGANEQFF. The CDR3 DNA reads TGTGCCAGCAGTGAATGGGCAGCGGGAGCGGGTGCGAATGAGCAGTTCTTC.

V usage is TRBV30 and J usage is TRBJ1-2; perhaps TRBD1 as D (6 bases). V lost 4 bases and J 7 bases, leaving 16 bases between the germline ends. The CDR3 has 13 amino acids. Germline V gene sequence: CDR1 GTSNPN, CDR2 SVGIG (reference sequence). CDR3 sequence (DNA): TGTGCCTGGACTCCCCAGGGGTTTGGTGGCTACACCTTC. This encodes CAWTPQGFGGYTF. The full variable domain, its missing parts supplied by reference TRBV30 and TRBJ1-2, is SQTIHQWPATLVQPVGSPLSLECTVEGTSNPNLYWYRQAAGRGLQLLFYSVGIGQISSEVPQNLSASRPQDRQFILSSKKLLLSDSGFYLCAWTPQGFGGYTFGSGTRLTVV.

J is TRBJ2-3 and V is TRBV7-2; D is unresolved. The CDR3 is 13 residues long. CDR1 and CDR2 (germline): SGHTA, FQGNSA. With 7 bases removed from V and 6 bases from J, the gap between germline ends came to 14 bases. CDR3 nucleotide sequence: TGTGCCAGCACTATCGTGCGGTCGGATACGCAGTATTTT. Its translation is CASTIVRSDTQYF.

The chain uses TRBV11-2 and TRBJ1-5; TRBD1 matches at 9 bases. Trimming took 4 bases from V and 0 from J; bases not matched to a gene: 1. CDR3 length equals 15 residues. CDR1 and CDR2 from the germline V gene are SGHAT and FQNNGV. The CDR3 reads CASSYRGHSNQPQHF. The CDR3 coding sequence is TGTGCCAGCAGCTACAGGGGGCATAGCAATCAGCCCCAGCATTTT.

The chain employs TRBV7-2 and TRBJ2-5; 8 nucleotides agree with TRBD2. The J segment lost 1 base and the V segment lost 5 bases, leaving 3 bases of the junction unmatched. The CDR3 spans 14 residues. The V gene's germline CDR1 is SGHTA and CDR2 FQGNSA. The CDR3 nucleotides read TGTGCCAGCAGCCTTAGCGGGGCCCAAGAGACCCAGTACTTC. This gives the protein CASSLSGAQETQYF.

The chain employs TRBV11-3 and TRBJ2-7; 7 bases agree with TRBD1. Germline loops: CDR1 SGHNT, CDR2 YENEEA. This CDR3 contains 14 residues. The junction had 8 bases not matched to a gene; V was cut back by 5 bases and J by 4 bases. CDR3: CASSAPGQIYEQYF. The DNA of the CDR3 is TGTGCCAGCAGCGCACCGGGACAGATTTACGAGCAGTACTTC.

The chain is built from TRBV5-5 and TRBJ1-2, with 7 bases identical to TRBD1. The CDR3 has 15 residues. Trimming at V came to 4 bases and at J to 4 bases, leaving 10 bases not matched to a gene. Germline CDR1 is SGHKS and CDR2 is YYEKEE (reference sequence). CDR3 residues: CASSPGAGQVYGYTF. The CDR3 DNA reads as TGTGCCAGCAGCCCAGGGGCCGGACAGGTCTATGGCTACACCTTC.

J is TRBJ1-2 and V is TRBV15; TRBD1 is a possible D gene (5 bases). The CDR3 sequence is 15 residues long. Trimming pared 3 bases from V and 3 bases from J, leaving 14 bases between. Looked up from germline, CDR1 is LNHNV and CDR2 is YYDKDF (reference sequence). CDR3 protein: CATSRAQGLHYGYTF. As DNA, the CDR3 is TGTGCCACCAGCAGGGCCCAGGGCCTGCACTATGGCTACACCTTC.

The chain combines TRBV13 with TRBJ2-2, with 10 bases that match TRBD1. Germline V CDR1 and CDR2: PRHDT, FYEKMQ (reference sequence). This CDR3 contains 16 residues. Trimming removed 5 bases from V and 0 bases from J; junction bases left unmatched: 3. The CDR3 coding sequence is TGTGCCAGCAGCCTGGGACAGGGGCCGAACACCGGGGAGCTGTTTTTT. This sequence encodes CASSLGQGPNTGELFF.

The chain has TRBV7-2 and TRBJ2-1, with TRBD1 matching 10 bases. This CDR3 is built from 16 residues. CDR1 is SGHTA and CDR2 is FQGNSA in the germline V gene. V was clipped by 5 bases and J by 4 bases; unmatched bases: 8. This CDR3 reads CASSIQTGGGYNEQFF. The CDR3 bases are TGTGCCAGCAGCATCCAGACAGGGGGCGGTTACAATGAGCAGTTCTTC. The complete variable domain, with remaining parts taken from reference TRBV7-2 and TRBJ2-1, reads GAGVSQSPSNKVTEKGKDVELRCDPISGHTALYWYRQSLGQGLEFLIYFQGNSAPDKSGLPSDRFSAERTGGSVSTLTIQRTQQEDSAVYLCASSIQTGGGYNEQFFGPGTRLTVL.

This rearrangement joins TRBV6-5 to TRBJ2-7; maybe TRBD2 (5 bases). The CDR3 loop spans 13 amino acids. Germline V gene data show CDR1 as MNHEY and CDR2 as SVGAGI. The V end was cut by 8 bases, the J end by 0 bases, with 11 bases between. CDR3 coding DNA: TGTGCCAGCGGCCCTGGGAGCTCCTACGAGCAGTACTTC. As protein: CASGPGSSYEQYF.

The chain has TRBV30 and TRBJ1-6, with D uncertain. CDR1 and CDR2 from the germline V gene are GTSNPN and SVGIG (reference sequence). The CDR3 has 16 amino acids. V was clipped by 5 bases and J by 0 bases, with 14 bases between them. CDR3 amino acids: CAWARDLSSYNSPLHF. CDR3 coding DNA: TGTGCCTGGGCGCGGGATCTTAGCTCCTATAATTCACCCCTCCACTTT.

This chain links TRBV2 with TRBJ2-5, with 14 bases fitting TRBD2. The germline gives CDR1 SNHLY, CDR2 FYNNEI. The length of the CDR3 is 18 residues. Trimming removed 5 bases from V and 1 base from J; junction bases left unmatched: 9. The CDR3 DNA sequence: TGTGCCAGCAGTTCTACCAGACTAGCGGGGGGGTTCCAAGAGACCCAGTACTTC. It specifies CASSSTRLAGGFQETQYF.

The DNA of the CDR3 is TGCGCCAGCAGCTTAACAGGCTCGGCCTATGGCTACACCTTC. It encodes CASSLTGSAYGYTF. This chain connects TRBV5-1 to TRBJ1-2; the D gene is possibly TRBD1 (5 bases). V was shortened by 2 bases and J by 4 bases, with 12 bases between the two germline ends. Germline lookup yields CDR1 SGHRS and CDR2 YFSETQ. The CDR3 has 14 amino acids. Together with reference TRBV5-1 and TRBJ1-2, the CDR3 gives the full variable domain: KAGVTQTPRYLIKTRGQQVTLSCSPISGHRSVSWYQQTPGQGLQFLFEYFSETQRNKGNFPGRFSGRQFSNSRSEMNVSTLELGDSALYLCASSLTGSAYGYTFGSGTRLTVV.

The rearrangement uses TRBV9 and TRBJ2-7; tentatively, D is TRBD2 (6 bases). V was shortened by 3 bases and J by 1 base, with 14 bases between the two germline ends. Germline CDR1 SGDLS, CDR2 YYNGEE. The CDR3 length is 15 residues. CDR3 amino acids: CASSEGPGVSYEQYF. The CDR3 DNA follows: TGTGCCAGCAGCGAGGGGCCGGGGGTTTCCTACGAGCAGTACTTC.

The CDR3 DNA reads TGTGCCAGCGGGGGATTAGGACAGGGGGTGTTTGATGGCAATCAGCCCCAGCATTTT. Translating it yields CASGGLGQGVFDGNQPQHF. The chain couples TRBV27 to TRBJ1-5; 10 bases are a match to TRBD1. Trimming at V came to 8 bases and at J to 2 bases, leaving 18 bases not matched to a gene. The germline V gene has CDR1 MNHEY and CDR2 SMNVEV (reference sequence). CDR3 length: 19 residues.

The genes are TRBV5-4 and TRBJ2-1; 7 bases fit TRBD2. The V gene end was trimmed by 1 base and the J gene end by 1 base; junction bases not matched to a gene: 5. The germline CDR1 and CDR2 sequences are SGHNT and YYREEE (reference sequence). This CDR3 contains 16 residues. The CDR3 DNA reads TGTGCCAGCAGCTTGATTCCGGGAGGTTCCTACAATGAGCAGTTCTTC. This translates into CASSLIPGGSYNEQFF.

The chain links TRBV19 to TRBJ2-1, with D tentatively TRBD2 (5 bases). The ends were cut back, 1 base at V and 0 bases at J, with 10 bases in the middle. The CDR3 covers 16 residues. Germline lookup yields CDR1 LNHDA and CDR2 SQIVND (reference sequence). CDR3 sequence: CASSIADWSSYNEQFF. For the CDR3, the DNA is TGTGCCAGTAGTATAGCGGACTGGAGCTCCTACAATGAGCAGTTCTTC.

V gene TRBV7-2 combines with J gene TRBJ2-2; 9 bases line up with TRBD1. CDR3 length: 14 residues. In germline, CDR1 is SGHTA, CDR2 FQGNSA. J gave up 5 bases and V 9 bases, and 7 bases lay outside the gene matches. CDR3 loop: CASVMTGGTGELFF. Written as DNA, the CDR3 is TGTGCCAGTGTTATGACAGGGGGGACCGGGGAGCTGTTTTTT. Using reference TRBV7-2 and TRBJ2-2 for the parts outside the CDR3, the full variable domain is GAGVSQSPSNKVTEKGKDVELRCDPISGHTALYWYRQSLGQGLEFLIYFQGNSAPDKSGLPSDRFSAERTGGSVSTLTIQRTQQEDSAVYLCASVMTGGTGELFFGEGSRLTVL.